The 14 T cell receptor beta chains below all came from one sample that was sequenced in a study of Graves' ophthalmopathy and Graves' hyperthyroidism. TCR beta CDR3 amplification used RNA transcripts. The authors performed first-round RT-PCR with HTBI primers and then a second-round multiplex PCR. MiXCR was run by TCRdb on the multiplex PCR reads, yielding one entry per CDR3 protein. The sample includes about 400,000 distinct CDR3 sequences, under 25% of them seen just once. Sequenced: peripheral blood. The receptor source for this set is a woman aged 18-35 years with stable Graves' hyperthyroidism.

This clonotype was recorded many times. The CDR3 DNA sequence: TGCAGTGCTAGAGACGCGAGCGGGGCAGGAGGCTACACCTTC. This translates into CSARDASGAGGYTF. The chain joins TRBV20-1 to TRBJ1-2; D is perhaps TRBD1 (5 bases). The CDR3 covers 14 residues. Germline lookup yields CDR1 DFQATT and CDR2 SNEGSKA (reference sequence). V was trimmed by 0 bases and J by 8 bases, leaving 16 bases between them.

This clonotype was seen ten or more times. CDR3 in amino acids: CASSLDPSIQETQYF. In DNA form, the CDR3 reads TGTGCCAGCAGTTTAGACCCCTCAATCCAAGAGACCCAGTACTTC. The chain combines TRBV27 with TRBJ2-5; no reliable D call. The CDR3 contains 15 residues. Looked up from germline, CDR1 is MNHEY and CDR2 is SMNVEV (reference sequence). Trimming removed 2 bases from V and 1 base from J, with 11 bases in between.

At least ten counts were recorded for this clonotype. Just one base apart from a much larger clone, this may be a read error. A read error is likely, as this CDR3 ends without the conserved phenylalanine or tryptophan. J is TRBJ2-7 and V is TRBV12-3 or TRBV12-4, with 7 bases identical to TRBD1. The J segment lost 2 bases and the V segment lost 1 base, leaving 5 bases of the junction unmatched. This CDR3 comprises 15 residues. The CDR3: CASSLGPGQAYEQYS. The CDR3 DNA follows: TGTGCCAGCAGTTTAGGGCCCGGACAGGCCTACGAGCAGTACTCC.

This clonotype was seen a handful of times. The V and J genes are TRBV6-2 or TRBV6-3 and TRBJ1-2, with 8 bases fitting TRBD1. V lost 6 bases, J lost 7 bases, and 13 bases stayed unmatched. This CDR3 is 15 amino acids long. Germline CDR1 reads MNHEY; CDR2 reads SVGEGT. CDR3 loop: CASRDLGQGHSGYTF. CDR3 nucleotides: TGTGCCAGCAGAGACCTAGGACAGGGACACTCTGGCTACACCTTC.

This clonotype was observed many times. The rearrangement uses TRBV7-9 and TRBJ2-4; possibly TRBD1 or TRBD2 for D (5 bases each). V lost 7 bases to trimming and J lost 4 bases, with 17 bases between them. This CDR3 has 15 residues. Germline lookup yields CDR1 SEHNR and CDR2 FQNEAQ (reference sequence). The DNA for the CDR3 is TGTGCCAGCACCAGCTCTGGGACCGAAAAAAACATTCAGTACTTC. Its protein is CASTSSGTEKNIQYF.

This clonotype has ten or more counts. The rearrangement uses TRBV5-1 and TRBJ1-1; 11 nucleotides line up with TRBD1. After removal of 3 bases from V and 2 bases from J, the junction contained 12 bases not matched to a gene. This CDR3 comprises 18 residues. CDR1 and CDR2 (germline): SGHRS, YFSETQ. The CDR3 loop reads CASSSSPGQGGDNTEAFF. CDR3 in DNA: TGCGCCAGCAGCTCCAGTCCGGGACAGGGGGGGGACAACACTGAAGCTTTCTTT. The full variable domain, with the rest looked up from reference TRBV5-1 and TRBJ1-1, is KAGVTQTPRYLIKTRGQQVTLSCSPISGHRSVSWYQQTPGQGLQFLFEYFSETQRNKGNFPGRFSGRQFSNSRSEMNVSTLELGDSALYLCASSSSPGQGGDNTEAFFGQGTRLTVV.

This clonotype was picked up many times. The chain combines TRBV30 with TRBJ1-5; 10 bases fit TRBD1. CDR1 and CDR2 (germline): GTSNPN, SVGIG (reference sequence). CDR3 length: 14 residues. Trimming at V came to 3 bases and at J to 5 bases, leaving 4 bases not matched to a gene. CDR3 amino acids: CAWSRDRGYQPQHF. CDR3 coding DNA: TGTGCCTGGAGCCGGGACAGGGGTTATCAGCCCCAGCATTTT. The full variable domain, completed using reference TRBV30 and TRBJ1-5, is SQTIHQWPATLVQPVGSPLSLECTVEGTSNPNLYWYRQAAGRGLQLLFYSVGIGQISSEVPQNLSASRPQDRQFILSSKKLLLSDSGFYLCAWSRDRGYQPQHFGDGTRLSIL.

This clonotype was seen ten or more times. This rearrangement joins TRBV6-1 to TRBJ1-2; D is uncertain. Germline V gives CDR1 MNHNS, CDR2 SASEGT. The CDR3 is 14 residues long. Trimming removed 5 bases at V and 8 bases at J, with 18 bases between. The CDR3 is CASSRIESAGGYTF. The CDR3 DNA reads TGTGCCAGCAGTCGAATAGAATCGGCGGGAGGCTACACCTTC.

This sequence joins TRBV28 and TRBJ1-2, with 9 bases fitting TRBD1. CDR3 length: 12 residues. From germline, CDR1 is MDHEN and CDR2 SYDVKM. Trimming cost V 5 bases and J 8 bases; bases outside gene matches: 3. The chain's CDR3 is CASSTGGRGYTF. DNA of the CDR3: TGTGCCAGCAGTACAGGGGGCCGGGGCTACACCTTC.

For this clonotype: This clone may be a read error of a much larger clone one base away. The V call is TRBV11-2, the J call TRBJ2-5, with D unresolved. Germline V gene lookup returns CDR1 SGHAT and CDR2 FQNNGV. This CDR3 has 13 residues. DNA for the CDR3: TGTGCCAGCACCCAAACCTTACAAGAGATCCAGTACTTC. This gives the protein CASTQTLQEIQYF. The full variable domain, with the rest looked up from reference TRBV11-2 and TRBJ2-5, is EAGVAQSPRYKIIEKRQSVAFWCNPISGHATLYWYQQILGQGPKLLIQFQNNGVVDDSQLPKDRFSAERLKGVDSTLKIQPAKLEDSAVYLCASTQTLQEIQYFGPGTRLLVL.

This clonotype turned up a few times. The chain is built from TRBV18 and TRBJ2-7; 7 nucleotides align to TRBD2. Germline lookup yields CDR1 KGHSH and CDR2 LQKENI. This CDR3 is 12 amino acids long. With 4 bases clipped from V and 6 bases from J, the junction kept 3 bases outside the gene matches. The CDR3 DNA follows: TGTGCCAGCTCACGCGGGACTACCGAGCAGTACTTC. This codes for CASSRGTTEQYF.

This clonotype was seen many times. The chain couples TRBV13 to TRBJ2-7, with D uncertain. Deletions cut 5 bases from V and 7 bases from J, with 12 bases between. Germline V lookup: CDR1 PRHDT, CDR2 FYEKMQ (reference sequence). CDR3 length: 12 residues. The CDR3 sequence: CASSILAREQYF. The CDR3 DNA follows: TGTGCCAGCAGCATTCTTGCTCGGGAGCAGTACTTC. Combining the CDR3 with reference TRBV13 and TRBJ2-7 gives the whole variable domain AAGVIQSPRHLIKEKRETATLKCYPIPRHDTVYWYQQGPGQDPQFLISFYEKMQSDKGSIPDRFSAQQFSDYHSELNMSSLELGDSALYFCASSILAREQYFGPGTRLTVT.

This clonotype was detected only a few times. The rearrangement links TRBV7-9 to TRBJ2-5, with D hard to call. CDR1 is SEHNR, CDR2 FQNEAQ, per germline (reference sequence). V lost 2 bases and J lost 0, with 7 bases in between. There are 14 residues in the CDR3. CDR3 DNA: TGTGCCAGCAGCTTATACCGCGACCAAGAGACCCAGTACTTC. Its translation: CASSLYRDQETQYF.

There are many counts of this clonotype. CDR3 in amino acids: CASSLGRLAGTETQYF. CDR3 sequence (DNA): TGTGCCAGCAGTTTAGGGAGACTAGCGGGAACAGAGACCCAGTACTTC. This chain uses TRBV6-5 with TRBJ2-5, with TRBD2 matching 11 bases. Germline V CDR1 and CDR2: MNHEY, SVGAGI. The CDR3 covers 16 residues. The V gene end was trimmed by 4 bases and the J gene end by 4 bases; junction bases not matched to a gene: 8.